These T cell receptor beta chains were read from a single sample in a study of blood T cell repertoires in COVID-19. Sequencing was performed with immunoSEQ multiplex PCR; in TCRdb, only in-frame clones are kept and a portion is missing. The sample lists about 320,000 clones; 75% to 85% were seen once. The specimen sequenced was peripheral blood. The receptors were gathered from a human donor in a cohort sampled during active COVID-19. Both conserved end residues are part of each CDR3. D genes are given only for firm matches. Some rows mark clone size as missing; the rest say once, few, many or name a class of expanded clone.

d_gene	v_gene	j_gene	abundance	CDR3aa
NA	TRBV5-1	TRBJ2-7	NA	CASSSGEGIYEQYF
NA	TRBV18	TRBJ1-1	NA	CASSPDRSNTEAFF
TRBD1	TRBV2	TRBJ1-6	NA	CASSGPQGQNSPLHF
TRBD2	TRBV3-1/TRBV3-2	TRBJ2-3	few	CASSQVAGGIDTQYF
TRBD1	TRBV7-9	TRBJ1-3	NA	CASSSSTGGLRNTIYF
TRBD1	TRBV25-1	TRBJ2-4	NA	CASSEQGQGKNIQYF
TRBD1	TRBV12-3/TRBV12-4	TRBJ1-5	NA	CASSFGTDQPQHF
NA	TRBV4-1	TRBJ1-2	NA	CASSQSRDYGYTF
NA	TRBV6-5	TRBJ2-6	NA	CASSNRRSGANVLTF
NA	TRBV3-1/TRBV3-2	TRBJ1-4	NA	CASSQARRGGSEKLFF
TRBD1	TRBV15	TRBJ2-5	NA	CATSIRTGPRETQYF
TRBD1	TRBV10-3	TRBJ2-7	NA	CAISGGQGLGEQYF
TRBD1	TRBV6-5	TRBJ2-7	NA	CASSRAGTGTYEQYF
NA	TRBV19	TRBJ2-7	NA	CASSISSPYEQYF
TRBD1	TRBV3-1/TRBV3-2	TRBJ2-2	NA	CASSGTGGTGELFF
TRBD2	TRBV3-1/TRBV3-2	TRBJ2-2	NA	CASSQERIAGSTGELFF
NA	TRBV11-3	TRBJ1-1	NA	CASSSRGGTEAFF
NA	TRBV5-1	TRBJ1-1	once	CASLPTGFTNTEAFF
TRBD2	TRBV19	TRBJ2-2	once	CASKRGLFGELFF
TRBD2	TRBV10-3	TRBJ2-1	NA	CAISASGGAVDEQFF
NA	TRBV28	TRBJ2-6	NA	CASSLINSGANVLTF
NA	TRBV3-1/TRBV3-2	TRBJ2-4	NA	CASSQDFPPKIQYF
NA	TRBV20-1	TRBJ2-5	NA	CSAIRETQYF
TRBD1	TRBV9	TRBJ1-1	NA	CASGTGSGGTEAFF
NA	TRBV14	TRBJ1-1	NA	CASSQGLEAFF
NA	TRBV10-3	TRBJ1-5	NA	CAISESTRDQPQHF
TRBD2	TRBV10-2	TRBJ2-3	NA	CASSEPSGGANTQYF
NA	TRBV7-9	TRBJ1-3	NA	CASSRQTGNSGNTIYF
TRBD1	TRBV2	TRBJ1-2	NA	CASRGQANYGYTF
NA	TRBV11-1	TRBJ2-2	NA	CASSQTGFTGELFF
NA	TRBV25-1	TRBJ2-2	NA	CASRGQGDTGELFF
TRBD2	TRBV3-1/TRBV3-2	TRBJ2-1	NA	CASSQRKGKAGFRNEQFF
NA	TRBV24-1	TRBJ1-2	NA	CATSDSRGLYGYTF
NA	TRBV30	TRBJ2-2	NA	CAFWGAGGTGELFF
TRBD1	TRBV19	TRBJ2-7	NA	CASSLTGQGREQYF
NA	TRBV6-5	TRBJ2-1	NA	CASSSSGYGNEQFF
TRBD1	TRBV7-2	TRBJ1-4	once	CASSFQGALSEKLFF
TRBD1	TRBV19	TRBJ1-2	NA	CATETGRDGYTF
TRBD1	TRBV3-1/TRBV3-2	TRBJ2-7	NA	CASSRRRTGSYEQYF
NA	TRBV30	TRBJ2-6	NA	CALNLGAGANVLTF
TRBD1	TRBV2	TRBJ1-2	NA	CASSQDRDHYTF
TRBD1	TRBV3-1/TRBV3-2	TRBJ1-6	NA	CASSPGQGSLHF
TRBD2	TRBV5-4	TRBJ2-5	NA	CASSGSSGIFQETQYF
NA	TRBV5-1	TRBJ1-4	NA	CASSFRGKLFF
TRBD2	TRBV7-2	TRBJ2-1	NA	CASSWSRGGSHNEQFF
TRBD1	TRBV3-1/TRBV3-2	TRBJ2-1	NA	CASSQPIGDRGTNSEQFF
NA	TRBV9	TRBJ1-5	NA	CASSPEGVQPQHF
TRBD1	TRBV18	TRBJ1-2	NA	CASSPQLQGTYKDGYTF
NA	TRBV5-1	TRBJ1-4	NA	CASSSGTSPLLVTNEKLFF
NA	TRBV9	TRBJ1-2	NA	CASSVRANYGYTF
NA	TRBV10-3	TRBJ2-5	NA	CAISEGGGETQYF
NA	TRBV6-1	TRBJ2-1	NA	CASSARGGARNNEQFF
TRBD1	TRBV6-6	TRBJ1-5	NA	CATLSRDSDQPQHF